Ten or more counts support the clone carrying this T cell receptor beta chain. The data are from a study of regulatory T cells in long-lasting Graves disease. Construction of the TCR beta libraries employed iRepertoire HTBI primers in conjunction with Arm-PCR of CDR3 regions. In TCRdb, the multiplex PCR reads were re-called with MiXCR into one record per CDR3 protein. The table lists around 500,000 distinct CDR3 sequences, 15% to 20% of them singletons. The time point here: newly diagnosed GD, antithyroid drugs for less than 3 months. Isolated PBMC RNA provided the starting material for the TCR library. The CDR3 is 13 amino acids. Per germline, CDR1 GTSNPN and CDR2 SVGIG (reference sequence). J gave up 5 bases and V 1 base, and 0 bases lay outside the gene matches. The same data also went into a second study, on T cells in Graves' hyperthyroidism and ophthalmopathy.

The sequences come from peripheral blood mononuclear cells (PBMCs), collected at new diagnosis, from a patient treated with antithyroid drugs. The V and J genes are TRBV30 and TRBJ2-2; 8 nucleotides line up with TRBD1. The TCR was taken from a woman aged 35-60 years with Graves disease. In nucleotides, the CDR3 is TGTGCCTGGAGTGGACAGGGGACCGGGGAGCTGTTTTTT. The encoded protein is CAWSGQGTGELFF.